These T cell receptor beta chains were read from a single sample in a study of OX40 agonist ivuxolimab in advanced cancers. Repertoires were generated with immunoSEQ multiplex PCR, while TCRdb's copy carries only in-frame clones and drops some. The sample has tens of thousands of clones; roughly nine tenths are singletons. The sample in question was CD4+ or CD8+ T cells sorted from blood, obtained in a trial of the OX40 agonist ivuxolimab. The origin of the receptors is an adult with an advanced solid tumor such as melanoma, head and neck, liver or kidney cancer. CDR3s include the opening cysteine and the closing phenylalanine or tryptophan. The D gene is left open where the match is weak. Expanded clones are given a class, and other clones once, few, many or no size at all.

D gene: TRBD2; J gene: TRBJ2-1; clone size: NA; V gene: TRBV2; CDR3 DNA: TGTGCCAGCATTTTGCTTGGACTAGCGACGGGGAATGAGCAGTTCTTC; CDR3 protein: CASILLGLATGNEQFF
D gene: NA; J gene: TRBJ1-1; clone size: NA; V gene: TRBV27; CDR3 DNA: TGTGCCAGCAGTTTAGGAAATGGGGGCCGCACTGAAGCTTTCTTT; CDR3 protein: CASSLGNGGRTEAFF
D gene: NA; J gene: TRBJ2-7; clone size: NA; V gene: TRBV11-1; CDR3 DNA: TGTGCCAGCAGCTTGTCCGGGACAACTGCGTACGAGCAGTACTTC; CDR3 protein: CASSLSGTTAYEQYF
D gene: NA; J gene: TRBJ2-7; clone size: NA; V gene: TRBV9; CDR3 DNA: TGTGCCAGCAGCGTAGCCCCCCTAGCCGCCTACGAGCAGTACTTC; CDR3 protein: CASSVAPLAAYEQYF
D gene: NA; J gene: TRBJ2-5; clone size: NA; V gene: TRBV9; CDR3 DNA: TGTGCCAGCAGCGCCACAGAAGAGACCCAGTACTTC; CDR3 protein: CASSATEETQYF
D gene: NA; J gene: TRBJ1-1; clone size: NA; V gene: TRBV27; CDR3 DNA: TGTGCCAGCAGTTTTGAGGGGTCGGAGCACACTGAAGCTTTCTTT; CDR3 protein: CASSFEGSEHTEAFF
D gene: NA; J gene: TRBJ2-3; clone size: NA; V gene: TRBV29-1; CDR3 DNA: TGCAGCGTCCCTCCGAACGGGGGGCGCGGGGATACGCAGTATTTT; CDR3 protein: CSVPPNGGRGDTQYF
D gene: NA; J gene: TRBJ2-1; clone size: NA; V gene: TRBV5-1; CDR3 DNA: TGCGCCAGCAGCTTGGTCGGCCGGAATAGCGGCAATGAGCAGTTCTTC; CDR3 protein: CASSLVGRNSGNEQFF
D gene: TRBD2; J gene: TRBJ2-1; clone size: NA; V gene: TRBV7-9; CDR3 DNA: TGTGCCAGCAGCCAGATACTGGGGCTAGCGGGAGCCAACAATGAGCAGTTCTTC; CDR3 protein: CASSQILGLAGANNEQFF
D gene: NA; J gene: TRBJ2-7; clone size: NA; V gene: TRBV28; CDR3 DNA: TGTGCCAGCAGCCCCACCTCACCTAGACCCGAGCAGTACTTC; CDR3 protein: CASSPTSPRPEQYF
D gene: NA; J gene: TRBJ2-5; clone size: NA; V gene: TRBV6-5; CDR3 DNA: TGTGCCAGCATGTTGGAACGGCAGTCAACCCAGTACTTC; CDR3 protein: CASMLERQSTQYF
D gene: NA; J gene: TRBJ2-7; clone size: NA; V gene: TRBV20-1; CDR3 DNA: TGCAGTGCTATCTATAACTACGAGCAGTACTTC; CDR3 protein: CSAIYNYEQYF
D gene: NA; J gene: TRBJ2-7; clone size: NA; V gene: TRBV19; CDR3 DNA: TGTGCCAGTAGTCCCCGACTGTTTGGGTACGAGCAGTACTTC; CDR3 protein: CASSPRLFGYEQYF
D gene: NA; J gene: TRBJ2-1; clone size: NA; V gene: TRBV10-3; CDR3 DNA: TGTGCCATCAGTGAGCCTCGGACCGGAGAACTCTACAATGAGCAGTTCTTC; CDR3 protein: CAISEPRTGELYNEQFF
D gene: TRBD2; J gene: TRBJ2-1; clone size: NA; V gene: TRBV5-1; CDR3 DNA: TGCGCCAGCCAAAAGGGAGGGCCTAGCTCCTACAATGAGCAGTTCTTC; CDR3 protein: CASQKGGPSSYNEQFF
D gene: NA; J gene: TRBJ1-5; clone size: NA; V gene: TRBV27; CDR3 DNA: TGTGCCAGCGGATCTGCCTACCCTTACAGGGATAGCAATCAGCCCCAGCATTTT; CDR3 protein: CASGSAYPYRDSNQPQHF
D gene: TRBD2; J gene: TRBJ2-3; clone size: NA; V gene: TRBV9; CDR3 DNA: TGTGCCAGCAGAGCGGGAGTGAACACAGATACGCAGTATTTT; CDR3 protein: CASRAGVNTDTQYF
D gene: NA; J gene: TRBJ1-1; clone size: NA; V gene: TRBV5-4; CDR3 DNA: TGTGCCAGCAGCTTGGTGGGCGAAGGGAACACTGAAGCTTTCTTT; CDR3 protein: CASSLVGEGNTEAFF
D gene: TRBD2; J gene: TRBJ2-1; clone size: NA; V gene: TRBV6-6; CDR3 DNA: TGTGCCAGCAGTTATGCTAGCGGGGCCTACAATGAGCAGTTCTTC; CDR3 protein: CASSYASGAYNEQFF
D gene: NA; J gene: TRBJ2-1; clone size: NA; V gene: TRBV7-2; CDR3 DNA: TGTGCCAGCAGCTTTAGGATCGGGGGCTCCTACAATGAGCAGTTCTTC; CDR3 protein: CASSFRIGGSYNEQFF
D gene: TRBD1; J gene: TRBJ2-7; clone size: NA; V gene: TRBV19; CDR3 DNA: TGTGCCAGTAGTCGACAGGGGAGCTCCTACGAGCAGTACTTC; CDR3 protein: CASSRQGSSYEQYF
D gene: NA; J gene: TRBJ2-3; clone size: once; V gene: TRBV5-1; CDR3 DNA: TGCGCCAGCAGCTTGGGGGGAGATACGCAGTATTTT; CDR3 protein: CASSLGGDTQYF
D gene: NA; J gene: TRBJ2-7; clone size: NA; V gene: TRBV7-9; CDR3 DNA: TGTGCCAGCGCTCCAGGGGTTAAGGAGCAGTACTTC; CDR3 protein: CASAPGVKEQYF
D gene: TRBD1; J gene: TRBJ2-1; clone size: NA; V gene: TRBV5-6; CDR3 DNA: TGTGCCAGCAGCTCGGACAGGGAACCCTACAATGAGCAGTTCTTC; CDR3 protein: CASSSDREPYNEQFF
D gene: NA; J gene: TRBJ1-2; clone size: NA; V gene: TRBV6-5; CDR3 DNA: TGTGCCAGCAGTTACTCTACGTGGGGGCGGGCAAAAGGCTACACCTTC; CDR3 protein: CASSYSTWGRAKGYTF
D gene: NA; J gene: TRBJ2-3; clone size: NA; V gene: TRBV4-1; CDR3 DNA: TGCGCCAGCAGCCAAGAACAGGTCACAGATACGCAGTATTTT; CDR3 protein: CASSQEQVTDTQYF
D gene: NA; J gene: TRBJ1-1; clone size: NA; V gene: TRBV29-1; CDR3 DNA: TGCAGCGTTGAACGAGGCGAGAGCACTGAAGCTTTCTTT; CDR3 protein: CSVERGESTEAFF
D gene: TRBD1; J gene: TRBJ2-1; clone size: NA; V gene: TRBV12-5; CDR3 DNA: TGTGCTAGCCACGCAGGGGGTGCCTACAATGAGCAGTTCTTC; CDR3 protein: CASHAGGAYNEQFF
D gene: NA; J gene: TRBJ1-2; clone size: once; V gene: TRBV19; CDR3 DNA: TGTGCCAGTAGTGCGGGTCTCTATGGCTACACCTTC; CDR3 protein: CASSAGLYGYTF
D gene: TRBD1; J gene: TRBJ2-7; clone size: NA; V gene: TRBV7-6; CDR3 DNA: TGTGCCAGCAGTCTTACGGGACAGGGTACCTACGAGCAGTACTTC; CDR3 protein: CASSLTGQGTYEQYF
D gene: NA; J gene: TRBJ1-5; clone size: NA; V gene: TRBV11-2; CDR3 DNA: TGTGCCAGCAGCCCCCTACCAGGAGGCCATCAGCCCCAGCATTTT; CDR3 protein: CASSPLPGGHQPQHF
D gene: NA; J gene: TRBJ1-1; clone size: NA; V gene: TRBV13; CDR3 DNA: TGTGCGGTTTGGATGAACACTGAAGCTTTCTTT; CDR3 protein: CAVWMNTEAFF
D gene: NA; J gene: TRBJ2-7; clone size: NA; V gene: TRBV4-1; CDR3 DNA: TGCGCCAGCAGCCATACGGGGCAGACCTACGAGCAGTACTTC; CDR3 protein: CASSHTGQTYEQYF
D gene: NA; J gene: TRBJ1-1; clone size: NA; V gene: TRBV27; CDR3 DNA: TGTGCCAGCAGTTTATCGAACAGCATGAACACTGAAGCTTTCTTT; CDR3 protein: CASSLSNSMNTEAFF
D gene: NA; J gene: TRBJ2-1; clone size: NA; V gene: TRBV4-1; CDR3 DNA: TGCGCCAGCAGCCAAGATAAGGTCCTAGCAGGGGATGAGCAGTTCTTC; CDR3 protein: CASSQDKVLAGDEQFF
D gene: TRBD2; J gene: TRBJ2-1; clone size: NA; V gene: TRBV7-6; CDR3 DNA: TGTGCCAGCAGCTTTCTAGCGGGCCTTTACAATGAGCAGTTCTTC; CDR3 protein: CASSFLAGLYNEQFF
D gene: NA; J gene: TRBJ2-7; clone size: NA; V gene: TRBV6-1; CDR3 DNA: TGTGCCAGCAGTAGCTCAAATTCCTACGAGCAGTACTTC; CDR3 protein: CASSSSNSYEQYF
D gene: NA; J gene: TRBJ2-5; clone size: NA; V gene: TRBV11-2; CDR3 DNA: TGTGCCAGCAGCTTCATGGAGACCCAGTACTTC; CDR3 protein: CASSFMETQYF
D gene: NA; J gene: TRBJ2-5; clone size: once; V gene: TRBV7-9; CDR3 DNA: TGTGCCAGCAGCCCCCTGACCGACTACCAAGAGACCCAGTACTTC; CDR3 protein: CASSPLTDYQETQYF
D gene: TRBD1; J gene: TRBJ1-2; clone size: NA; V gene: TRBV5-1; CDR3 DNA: TGCGCCAGCAGCGCAACACCTTGGACAGGGATGGACGGCTACACCTTC; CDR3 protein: CASSATPWTGMDGYTF
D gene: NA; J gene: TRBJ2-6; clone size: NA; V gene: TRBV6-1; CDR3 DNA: TGTGCCAGCAGTGCGGAAATACATAACTCTGGGGCCAACGTCCTGACTTTC; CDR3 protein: CASSAEIHNSGANVLTF
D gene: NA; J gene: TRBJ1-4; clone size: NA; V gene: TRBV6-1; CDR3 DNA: TGTGCCAGCATCGAGGTGGGGTGGGATGAAAAACTGTTTTTT; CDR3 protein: CASIEVGWDEKLFF
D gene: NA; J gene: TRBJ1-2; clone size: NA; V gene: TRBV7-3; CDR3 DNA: TGTGCCAGCAGCTTGGACAGCCGCTATGGCTACACCTTC; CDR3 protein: CASSLDSRYGYTF
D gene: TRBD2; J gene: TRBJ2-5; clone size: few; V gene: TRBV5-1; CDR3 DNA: TGCGCCAGCAGCTCAAACCGGGGACTAGCGGGGGGATACCAAGAGACCCAGTACTTC; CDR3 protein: CASSSNRGLAGGYQETQYF
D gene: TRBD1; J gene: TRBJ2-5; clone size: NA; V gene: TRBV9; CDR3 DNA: TGTGCCAGCAGCATACAGGGGGCTAAGACCCAGTACTTC; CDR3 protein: CASSIQGAKTQYF
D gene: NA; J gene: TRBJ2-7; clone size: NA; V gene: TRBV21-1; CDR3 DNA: TGTGCCAGCAGGGGGAGACAGGGGGCCGACGAGCAGTACTTC; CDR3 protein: CASRGRQGADEQYF
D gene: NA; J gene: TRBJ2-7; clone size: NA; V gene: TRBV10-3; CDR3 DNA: TGTGCCATCAGTGATAGCGGCAGGAGCTACGAGCAGTACTTC; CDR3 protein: CAISDSGRSYEQYF
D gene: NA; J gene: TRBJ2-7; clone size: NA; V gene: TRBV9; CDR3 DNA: TGTGCCAGCAGCGTAGGGAGCGGCCTAGCCTACGAGCAGTACTTC; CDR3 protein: CASSVGSGLAYEQYF
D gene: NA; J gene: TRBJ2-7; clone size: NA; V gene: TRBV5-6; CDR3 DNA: TGTGCCAGCAGCTTGGCCGGGGGGCCCTACGAGCAGTACTTC; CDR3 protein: CASSLAGGPYEQYF
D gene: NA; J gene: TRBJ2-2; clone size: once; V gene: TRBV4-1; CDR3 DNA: TGCGCCAGCAGCCAAGAACCCCCCAGGGGCGACACCGGGGAGCTGTTTTTT; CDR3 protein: CASSQEPPRGDTGELFF
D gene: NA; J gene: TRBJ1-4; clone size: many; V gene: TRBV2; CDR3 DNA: TGTGCCAGCAGTGAAGGGGAAAAACTGTTTTTT; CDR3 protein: CASSEGEKLFF
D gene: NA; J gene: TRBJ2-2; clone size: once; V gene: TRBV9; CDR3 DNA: TGTGCCAGCAGCTTAGAGGGGGTGAACACCGGGGAGCTGTTTTTT; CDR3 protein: CASSLEGVNTGELFF
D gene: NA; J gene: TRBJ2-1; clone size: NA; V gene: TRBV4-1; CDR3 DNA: TGCGCCAGCAGCCAAACCCTCAGGGAAAGGCAGTTCTTC; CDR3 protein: CASSQTLRERQFF
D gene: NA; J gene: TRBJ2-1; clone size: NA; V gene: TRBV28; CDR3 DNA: TGTGCCAGCACGGAGGGAGGCTCCTACAATGAGCAGTTCTTC; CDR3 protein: CASTEGGSYNEQFF
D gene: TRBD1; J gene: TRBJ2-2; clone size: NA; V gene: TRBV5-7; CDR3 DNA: TGTGCCAGCAGCTGGCGGCTTAAACAGGGGGAGACCGGGGAGCTGTTTTTT; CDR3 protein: CASSWRLKQGETGELFF
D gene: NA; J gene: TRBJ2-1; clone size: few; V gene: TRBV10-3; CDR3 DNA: TGTGCCATCAAGGGCATAGCGGAGTACAATGAGCAGTTCTTC; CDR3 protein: CAIKGIAEYNEQFF
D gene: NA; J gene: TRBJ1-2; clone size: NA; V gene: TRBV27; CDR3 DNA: TGTGCCAGCAGTTTACTGGGGGCAGGAGGCTACACCTTC; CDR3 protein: CASSLLGAGGYTF
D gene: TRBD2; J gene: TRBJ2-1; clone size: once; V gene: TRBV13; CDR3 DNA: TGTGCCAGCAGCTTTTGGGGGACTAGCGGGAGCTCCGCTGAGCAGTTCTTC; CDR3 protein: CASSFWGTSGSSAEQFF
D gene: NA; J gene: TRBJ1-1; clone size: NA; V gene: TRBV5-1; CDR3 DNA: TGCGCCAGCAGCGACCGGGACACACTCACTGAAGCTTTCTTT; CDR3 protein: CASSDRDTLTEAFF